The clone carrying this T cell receptor (beta chain) has at least ten counts. This specimen belongs to a study of regulatory T cells in long-lasting Graves disease. The overall study: Antithyroid drugs had been taken under 3 months by newly diagnosed Graves' patients.

Time point of the sample: newly diagnosed GD, antithyroid drugs for less than 3 months. The TCR library was made from RNA that had been extracted from PBMCs in TRIzol. Through Arm-PCR of CDR3 regions and iRepertoire HTBI primers, TCR beta libraries were built. TCRdb re-derived calls from the multiplex PCR reads in MiXCR, one entry per CDR3 protein. The table has some 250,000 distinct CDR3 sequences, 15% to 20% seen once. Germline assignment: CDR1 SGHDT and CDR2 YYEEEE. Trimming removed 0 bases from V and 5 bases from J, with 12 bases in between. This CDR3 is built from 15 residues. These sequences were also reported in another study, on T cells in Graves' hyperthyroidism and ophthalmopathy. That publication notes: When the TCR CDR3 underwent first-round RT-PCR, the HTBI primer set was used. Ophthalmopathy was separated from stable hyperthyroidism by a 13 V-J model.

The clonotype was recovered from a woman younger than 45 with Graves disease. This specimen was peripheral blood mononuclear cells (PBMCs), taken at new diagnosis, from a patient treated with antithyroid drugs. The genes are TRBV5-6 and TRBJ1-5; no reliable D call. CDR3 nucleotide sequence: TGTGCCAGCAGCTTGGAGGGAGTCGGCCATCAGCCCCAGCATTTT. Its translation: CASSLEGVGHQPQHF. Looking up the rest from reference TRBV5-6 and TRBJ1-5 gives the full variable domain: DAGVTQSPTHLIKTRGQQVTLRCSPKSGHDTVSWYQQALGQGPQFIFQYYEEEERQRGNFPDRFSGHQFPNYSSELNVNALLLGDSALYLCASSLEGVGHQPQHFGDGTRLSIL.